This T cell receptor beta chain was retrieved from a study of Graves' ophthalmopathy and Graves' hyperthyroidism. In its sample, this clonotype was seen many times. The antigen remains unidentified. Investigators amplified TCR beta CDR3 regions from RNA transcripts. The authors performed first-round RT-PCR with HTBI primers and then a second-round multiplex PCR. TCRdb re-called the multiplex PCR reads through MiXCR, storing one row per CDR3 protein. The repertoire holds approximately 700,000 distinct CDR3 sequences, around 40% seen once, with roughly 46% in the top ten. Germline CDR1 and CDR2: SGDLS and YYNGEE. V was pared by 0 bases and J by 4 bases, with 10 bases between. The CDR3 sequence is 14 residues long. Whole-study findings and limits: Ophthalmopathy cases were distinguished from stable hyperthyroidism by a 13-signature model, reaching around 88% sensitivity and about 81% specificity. Most clonotypes expanded in thyroid above 0.001 frequency were present in blood too.

The receptor was isolated from an adult man with Graves' ophthalmopathy. The V call is TRBV9, the J call TRBJ2-5; D may be TRBD2 (6 bases). The sequenced material came from peripheral blood. The CDR3 loop reads CASSVGPAGETQYF. The DNA for the CDR3 is TGTGCCAGCAGCGTAGGGCCAGCGGGAGAGACCCAGTACTTC.